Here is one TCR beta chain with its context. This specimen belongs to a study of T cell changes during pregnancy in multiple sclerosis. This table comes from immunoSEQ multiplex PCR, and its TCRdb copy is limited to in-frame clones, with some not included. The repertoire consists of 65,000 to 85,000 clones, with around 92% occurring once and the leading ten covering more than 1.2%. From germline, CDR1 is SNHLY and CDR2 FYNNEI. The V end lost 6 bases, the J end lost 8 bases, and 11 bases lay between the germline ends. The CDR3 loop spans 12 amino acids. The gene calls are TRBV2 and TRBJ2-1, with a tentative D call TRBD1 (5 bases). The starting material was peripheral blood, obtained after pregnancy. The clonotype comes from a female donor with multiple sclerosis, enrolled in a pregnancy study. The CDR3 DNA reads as TGTGCCAGCAGATTACAGGTCTATGAGCAGTTCTTC. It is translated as CASRLQVYEQFF.